Listed here are 13 T cell receptor beta chains from one sample, sequenced in a study of human T cells and chemical hapten exposure. Sample time point: patch test 1, 2 weeks after DPC sensitization. Regarding treatment: therapeutic diphenylcyclopropenone sensitization with weekly scalp DPC. Via MiXCR, TCRdb re-called the RACE reads, giving one row per CDR3 protein. The sample consists of approximately 80,000 distinct CDR3 sequences, roughly 10% of them appearing once. The input for sequencing was whole blood, taken in connection with sensitization to the hapten diphenylcyclopropenone (DPC). Receptors were obtained from a woman aged 45 to 65 with alopecia areata. Some clones in this sample may be carry-over from other donors' samples.

This clonotype was seen repeatedly, ten times or more. The chain has TRBV20-1 and TRBJ1-6; D possibly corresponds to TRBD1 (5 bases). V was shortened by 0 bases and J by 11 bases, with 14 bases between the two germline ends. The CDR3 sequence is 14 residues long. The germline CDR1 and CDR2 sequences are DFQATT and SNEGSKA (reference sequence). CDR3 amino acids: CSARDNRPGAPLHF. CDR3 coding DNA: TGCAGTGCTAGAGATAACAGGCCGGGAGCACCCCTCCACTTT.

This clonotype was counted only a few times. The genes are TRBV20-1 and TRBJ1-1; D is unresolved. Germline CDR1 DFQATT, CDR2 SNEGSKA (reference sequence). CDR3 length: 11 amino acids. Trimming cost V 3 bases and J 7 bases, with 9 bases left between them. CDR3 amino acids: CSASERIEAFF. CDR3 sequence (DNA): TGCAGTGCTAGTGAGCGGATTGAAGCTTTCTTT.

In this sample, this clonotype turned up many times. The chain uses TRBV5-1 and TRBJ2-1; 11 bases map to TRBD2. V gave up 5 bases and J gave up 0 bases; unmatched junction bases: 1. The CDR3 has 15 residues. The germline V gene has CDR1 SGHRS and CDR2 YFSETQ. For the CDR3, the DNA is TGCGCCAGCAGGGGGACTAGCGGCTCCTACAATGAGCAGTTCTTC. Its translation is CASRGTSGSYNEQFF.

This clonotype was seen ten or more times. V is TRBV18 and J is TRBJ1-2; the D is unclear. The V end was cut by 3 bases, the J end by 0 bases, with 14 bases between. CDR3 length: 16 amino acids. Germline V CDR1 and CDR2: KGHSH, LQKENI. The CDR3 sequence is CASSPIQGGTNYGYTF. Here the CDR3 DNA reads TGTGCCAGCTCACCTATCCAAGGAGGAACTAACTATGGCTACACCTTC. Using reference TRBV18 and TRBJ1-2 for the parts outside the CDR3, the full variable domain is NAGVMQNPRHLVRRRGQEARLRCSPMKGHSHVYWYRQLPEEGLKFMVYLQKENIIDESGMPKERFSAEFPKEGPSILRIQQVVRGDSAAYFCASSPIQGGTNYGYTFGSGTRLTVV.

The V gene is TRBV12-3 or TRBV12-4, the J gene TRBJ1-2; a weak D match, TRBD1 (6 bases). The CDR3 has 13 amino acids. Trimming removed 6 bases from V and 3 bases from J, with 11 bases in between. The CDR3 DNA reads as TGTGCCAGCAGGGAGAGGGGGGACTATGGCTACACCTTC. This gives the protein CASRERGDYGYTF.

This clonotype was detected many times. The V gene is TRBV12-3 or TRBV12-4, the J gene TRBJ2-1; the D is unclear. The V gene lost 4 bases and the J gene lost 9 bases, with 7 bases spanning the gap. The CDR3 is 11 amino acids. The CDR3 is CASSYNSEQFF. In DNA form, the CDR3 reads TGTGCCAGCAGTTACAACAGTGAGCAGTTCTTC.

The chain joins TRBV11-2 to TRBJ1-1, with D possibly matching TRBD1 (6 bases). Germline V lookup: CDR1 SGHAT, CDR2 FQNNGV. The CDR3 totals 13 residues. The ends were cut back, 3 bases at V and 3 bases at J, with 8 bases in the middle. In DNA form, the CDR3 reads TGTGCCAGCAGCTTGAGGACAGACACTGAAGCTTTCTTT. Translating it yields CASSLRTDTEAFF.

At least ten counts were recorded for this clonotype. V usage is TRBV28 and J usage is TRBJ1-1; no reliable D call. In germline, CDR1 is MDHEN, CDR2 SYDVKM. V was pared by 8 bases and J by 3 bases, with 7 bases between. The CDR3 totals 11 residues. CDR3 amino acids: CASHADTEAFF. DNA for the CDR3: TGTGCCAGCCATGCGGACACTGAAGCTTTCTTT. The full variable domain, in which reference TRBV28 and TRBJ1-1 provide the parts outside the CDR3, is DVKVTQSSRYLVKRTGEKVFLECVQDMDHENMFWYRQDPGLGLRLIYFSYDVKMKEKGDIPEGYSVSREKKERFSLILESASTNQTSMYLCASHADTEAFFGQGTRLTVV.

As for this clonotype: A read error may explain this, as a much larger clone is one base away. The chain has TRBV28 and TRBJ2-7; possibly TRBD2 for D (6 bases). Germline V gene data show CDR1 as MDHEN and CDR2 as SYDVKM. CDR3 length equals 14 residues. In DNA form, the CDR3 reads TGTGTCAGCATCCGATCGGGGGTGTGGTACGAGCAGTACTTC. Translating it yields CVSIRSGVWYEQYF.

This sequence joins TRBV7-2 and TRBJ1-6, with a tentative D call TRBD1 (6 bases). V was pared by 7 bases and J by 5 bases, with 15 bases between. The CDR3 length is 15 residues. Per the germline V gene, CDR1 is SGHTA and CDR2 is FQGNSA. The CDR3 protein is CASKGGPRNNSPLHF. DNA of the CDR3: TGTGCCAGCAAGGGGGGCCCCAGAAATAATTCACCCCTCCACTTT.

This clonotype was seen at least ten times. The gene calls are TRBV7-8 and TRBJ1-4, with D perhaps matching TRBD1 (5 bases). CDR3 size: 17 residues. CDR1 and CDR2 (germline): SGHVS, FQNEAQ. V lost 1 base and J lost 0, with 12 bases in between. The CDR3 loop reads CASSLGGDGATNEKLFF. DNA of the CDR3: TGTGCCAGCAGCTTAGGGGGGGACGGTGCAACTAATGAAAAACTGTTTTTT.

This sequence joins TRBV29-1 and TRBJ2-2; a possible D gene is TRBD1 (6 bases). The germline V gene encodes CDR1 SQVTM and CDR2 ANQGSEA. The V and J ends lost 7 bases and 4 bases respectively, with 19 bases between them. CDR3 length: 15 residues. CDR3 sequence: CSARTGTISTGELFF. CDR3 DNA sequence: TGCAGCGCTAGGACCGGGACAATTAGCACCGGGGAGCTGTTTTTT.

In this sample, this clonotype turned up many times. J is TRBJ1-5 and V is TRBV27, with D unclear. The CDR3 totals 15 residues. CDR1 is MNHEY, CDR2 SMNVEV, per germline (reference sequence). V was shortened by 2 bases and J by 2 bases, with 10 bases between the two germline ends. CDR3 sequence reads: CASSLKGFGNQPQHF. The DNA of the CDR3 is TGTGCCAGCAGTTTAAAGGGTTTTGGCAATCAGCCCCAGCATTTT.